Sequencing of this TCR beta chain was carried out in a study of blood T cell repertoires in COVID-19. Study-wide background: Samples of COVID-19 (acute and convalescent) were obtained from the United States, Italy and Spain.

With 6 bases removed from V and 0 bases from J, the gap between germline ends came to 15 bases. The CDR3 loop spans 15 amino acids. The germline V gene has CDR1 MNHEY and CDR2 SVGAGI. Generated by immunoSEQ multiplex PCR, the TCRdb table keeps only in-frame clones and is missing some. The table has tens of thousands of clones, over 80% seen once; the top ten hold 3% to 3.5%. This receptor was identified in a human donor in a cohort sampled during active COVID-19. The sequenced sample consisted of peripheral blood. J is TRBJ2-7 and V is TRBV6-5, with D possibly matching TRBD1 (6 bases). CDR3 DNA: TGTGCCAGCAGACGTCGACAGGTTAGCTCCTACGAGCAGTACTTC. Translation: CASRRRQVSSYEQYF.